This TCR beta chain was captured by sequencing in a study of OX40 agonist ivuxolimab in advanced cancers. Across the study: The patients got ivuxolimab, which is an agonistic anti-OX40 (CD134) antibody. Study-level points and caveats: The mean number of expanded clones was higher in CD8+ T cells than in CD4+. Compared with others, partial responders at 0.1-3.0 mg/kg displayed clonal expansion among the lowest.

The assay was immunoSEQ multiplex PCR, and TCRdb's table has in-frame clones only and misses some. The data show roughly 29,000 clones, 84% seen once. Looked up from germline, CDR1 is GTSNPN and CDR2 is SVGIG (reference sequence). The CDR3 totals 15 residues. V lost 3 bases and J lost 5; bases outside the gene matches: 10. Concerning this clone: Its target is unknown.

V usage is TRBV30 and J usage is TRBJ2-3, with 8 bases lining up with TRBD2. Source: CD4+ or CD8+ T cells sorted from blood, taken in a trial of the OX40 agonist ivuxolimab. This receptor was obtained from an adult with an advanced solid tumor such as melanoma, head and neck, liver or kidney cancer. CDR3 sequence reads: CAWSPSGGAGDTQYF. The CDR3 DNA sequence: TGTGCCTGGAGCCCCTCCGGGGGGGCGGGAGATACGCAGTATTTT.